The 9 T cell receptor beta chains below come from one sample, sequenced in a study of shared clonotypes between healthy human individuals. Produced via immunoSEQ multiplex PCR; TCRdb's table is partial and in-frame only. The sample holds over a million clones, 95% to 99% seen once. The sequenced material came from naive CD4+ T cells sorted from blood. Subset noted: CD45RA+ positively selected. These receptors were taken from a man aged 30 to 39 in good health.

The chain links TRBV7-9 to TRBJ2-7, with no clear D. The CDR3 runs 13 residues. Between the trimmed V and J ends, which lost 1 base and 0 bases, there was a span of 4 bases. Germline V CDR1 and CDR2: SEHNR, FQNEAQ (reference sequence). The CDR3 region is CASSLESSYEQYF. DNA of the CDR3: TGTGCCAGCAGCTTAGAGAGCTCCTACGAGCAGTACTTC.

V and J are TRBV5-4 and TRBJ2-3, with 7 positions matching TRBD1. The CDR3 length is 15 residues. CDR1 is SGHNT, CDR2 YYREEE, per germline (reference sequence). V shed 0 bases, J shed 0 bases, and the junction held 1 base outside the gene matches. DNA for the CDR3: TGTGCCAGCAGCTTGGTCAGGGGGAGCACAGATACGCAGTATTTT. Residues: CASSLVRGSTDTQYF.

The chain uses TRBV7-2 and TRBJ2-7, with D uncertain. This CDR3 region has 14 residues. Between the trimmed V and J ends, which lost 6 bases and 2 bases, there was a span of 14 bases. Looked up from germline, CDR1 is SGHTA and CDR2 is FQGNSA. CDR3 region: CASRPRAAPYEQYF. In DNA, the CDR3 is TGTGCCAGCAGGCCCCGGGCAGCCCCCTACGAGCAGTACTTC.

The chain employs TRBV11-2 and TRBJ2-5; possibly TRBD1 or TRBD2 for D (5 bases each). V was cut by 1 base and J by 4 bases, with 13 bases left in between. Looked up from germline, CDR1 is SGHAT and CDR2 is FQNNGV. The CDR3 extends over 15 amino acids. The CDR3 region has the DNA TGTGCCAGCAGCTTAGGGATCCAGGGAGTAGAGACCCAGTACTTC. Protein sequence: CASSLGIQGVETQYF.

V usage is TRBV29-1 and J usage is TRBJ2-4; 13 bases line up with TRBD2. CDR3 length: 14 residues. Losses at the gene ends were 7 bases for V and 9 bases for J; bases not matched to a gene: 9. CDR1 SQVTM and CDR2 ANQGSEA come from the germline V gene. CDR3 residues: CSAWTSGRGGIQYF. The CDR3 bases are TGCAGCGCTTGGACTAGCGGGAGAGGGGGCATTCAGTACTTC.

This rearrangement joins TRBV28 to TRBJ1-2, with 10 bases fitting TRBD1. Germline lookup yields CDR1 MDHEN and CDR2 SYDVKM. This CDR3 region has 13 residues. The V and J ends lost 5 bases and 5 bases, in that order; junction bases with no gene match: 2. The CDR3 loop reads CASSGTGVYGYTF. The CDR3 DNA reads TGTGCCAGCAGTGGGACAGGGGTTTATGGCTACACCTTC.

This clone was seen once. J is TRBJ2-7 and V is TRBV6-5; D not resolved. This CDR3 has 13 amino acids. Germline assignment: CDR1 MNHEY and CDR2 SVGAGI. The ends were cut back, 0 bases at V and 6 bases at J, with 9 bases in the middle. The CDR3 sequence: CASSYSRLREQYF. Here the CDR3 DNA reads TGTGCCAGCAGTTACTCCCGTTTGCGCGAGCAGTACTTC.

The V call is TRBV5-4, the J call TRBJ2-5; 8 nucleotides agree with TRBD1. This CDR3 has 14 residues. With V trimmed by 3 bases and J by 1 base, 2 bases remained unmatched. Per germline, CDR1 SGHNT and CDR2 YYREEE (reference sequence). The CDR3 region has the DNA TGTGCCAGCAGCTGGACAGGGAGCCAAGAGACCCAGTACTTC. It codes for CASSWTGSQETQYF.

The rearrangement links TRBV27 to TRBJ2-7, with 13 bases identical to TRBD2. This CDR3 has 16 amino acids. Germline CDR1 is MNHEY and CDR2 is SMNVEV (reference sequence). With V trimmed by 6 bases and J by 2 bases, 7 bases remained unmatched. CDR3 sequence reads: CASRGTSGILTYEQYF. CDR3 DNA: TGTGCCAGCAGAGGGACTAGCGGGATTTTAACCTACGAGCAGTACTTC.